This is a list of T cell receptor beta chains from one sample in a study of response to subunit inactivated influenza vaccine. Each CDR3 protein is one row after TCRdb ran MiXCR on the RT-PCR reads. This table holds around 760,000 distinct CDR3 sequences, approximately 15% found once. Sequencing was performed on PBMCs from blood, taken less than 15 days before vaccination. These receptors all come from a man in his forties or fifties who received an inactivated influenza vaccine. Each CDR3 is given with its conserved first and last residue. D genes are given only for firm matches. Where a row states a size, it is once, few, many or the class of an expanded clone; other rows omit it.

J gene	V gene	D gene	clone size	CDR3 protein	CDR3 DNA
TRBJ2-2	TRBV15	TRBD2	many	CATLKGGRNTGELFF	TGTGCCACCCTAAAGGGCGGGAGAAACACCGGGGAGCTGTTTTTT
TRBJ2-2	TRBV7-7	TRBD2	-	CASSLNQLAGLTGELFF	TGTGCCAGCAGCTTAAACCAATTAGCGGGACTCACCGGGGAGCTGTTTTTT
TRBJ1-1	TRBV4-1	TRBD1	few	CASSRAQGETEAFF	TGCGCCAGCAGCCGGGCTCAGGGGGAGACTGAAGCTTTCTTT
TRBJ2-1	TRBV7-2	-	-	CASSLEAGFGYNEQFF	TGTGCCAGCAGCTTAGAGGCGGGATTCGGCTACAATGAGCAGTTCTTC
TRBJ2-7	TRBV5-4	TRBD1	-	CASSFTGAQEQYF	TGTGCCAGCAGCTTTACAGGGGCACAGGAGCAGTACTTC
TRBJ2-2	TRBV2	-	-	CASRTGFGELFF	TGTGCCAGCAGAACAGGGTTCGGGGAGCTGTTTTTT
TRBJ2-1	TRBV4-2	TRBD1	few	CASSLGTVDYNEQFF	TGTGCCAGCAGCCTCGGGACAGTCGATTACAATGAGCAGTTCTTC
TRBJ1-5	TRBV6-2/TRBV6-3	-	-	CASSPGLNNQPQHF	TGTGCCAGCAGCCCTGGGCTGAACAATCAGCCCCAGCATTTT
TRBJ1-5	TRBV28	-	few	CASSLWTNNQPQHF	TGTGCCAGCAGTTTATGGACAAACAATCAGCCCCAGCATTTT
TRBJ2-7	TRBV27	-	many	CASSLSVTSIFYEQYF	TGTGCCAGCAGTTTATCGGTGACCTCCATTTTCTACGAGCAGTACTTC
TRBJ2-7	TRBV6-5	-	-	CASSYSDKYYEQYF	TGTGCCAGCAGTTACAGCGACAAGTACTACGAGCAGTACTTC
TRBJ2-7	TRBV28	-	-	CASSLMGFEQYF	TGTGCCAGCAGTTTAATGGGTTTCGAGCAGTACTTC
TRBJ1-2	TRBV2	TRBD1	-	CASSESQGIYGYTF	TGTGCCAGCAGTGAGTCACAGGGGATCTATGGCTACACCTTC
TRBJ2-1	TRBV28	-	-	CASSFWGDYNEQFF	TGTGCCAGCAGTTTCTGGGGGGACTACAATGAGCAGTTCTTC
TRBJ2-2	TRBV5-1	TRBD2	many	CASSLLVAGDLPGELFF	TGCGCCAGCAGCTTACTAGTAGCGGGAGACCTCCCCGGGGAGCTGTTTTTT
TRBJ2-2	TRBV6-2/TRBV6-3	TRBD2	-	CASTDGLAGQNTGELFF	TGTGCCAGCACCGACGGACTAGCGGGGCAGAACACCGGGGAGCTGTTTTTT
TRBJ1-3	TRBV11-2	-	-	CASSLEFAGNTIYF	TGTGCCAGCAGCTTAGAGTTCGCCGGAAACACCATATATTTT
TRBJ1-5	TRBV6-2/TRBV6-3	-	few	CASGESRPQHF	TGTGCCAGCGGAGAGTCGCGGCCCCAGCATTTT
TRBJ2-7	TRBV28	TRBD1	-	CASSLQQGALSYEQYF	TGTGCCAGCAGTCTACAGCAGGGGGCCCTCTCCTACGAGCAGTACTTC
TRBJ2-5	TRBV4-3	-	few	CASSPLLGETQYF	TGCGCCAGCAGCCCTCTCCTCGGGGAGACCCAGTACTTC
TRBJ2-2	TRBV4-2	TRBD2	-	CASSQDPAGGTTGELFF	TGTGCCAGCAGCCAAGACCCAGCGGGGGGAACCACCGGGGAGCTGTTTTTT
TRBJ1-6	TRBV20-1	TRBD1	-	CSARDTGTGYSPLHF	TGCAGTGCTAGAGATACAGGGACAGGGTATTCACCCCTCCACTTT
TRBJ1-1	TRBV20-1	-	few	CSARDFRGGTEAFF	TGCAGTGCTAGAGATTTTAGGGGCGGCACTGAAGCTTTCTTT
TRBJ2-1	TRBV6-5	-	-	CASSYAAGNEQFF	TGTGCCAGCAGTTACGCGGCGGGAAATGAGCAGTTCTTC
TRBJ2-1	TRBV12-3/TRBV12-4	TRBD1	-	CASSPSGQGATLGQFF	TGTGCCAGCAGTCCCTCGGGACAGGGGGCTACACTGGGGCAGTTCTTC
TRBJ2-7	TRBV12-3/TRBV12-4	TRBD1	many	CASSRDSSYEQYF	TGTGCCAGCAGCCGGGACAGCTCCTACGAGCAGTACTTC
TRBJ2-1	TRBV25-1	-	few	CASSEFGGLGYNEQFF	TGTGCCAGCAGTGAATTTGGGGGGCTGGGTTACAATGAGCAGTTCTTC